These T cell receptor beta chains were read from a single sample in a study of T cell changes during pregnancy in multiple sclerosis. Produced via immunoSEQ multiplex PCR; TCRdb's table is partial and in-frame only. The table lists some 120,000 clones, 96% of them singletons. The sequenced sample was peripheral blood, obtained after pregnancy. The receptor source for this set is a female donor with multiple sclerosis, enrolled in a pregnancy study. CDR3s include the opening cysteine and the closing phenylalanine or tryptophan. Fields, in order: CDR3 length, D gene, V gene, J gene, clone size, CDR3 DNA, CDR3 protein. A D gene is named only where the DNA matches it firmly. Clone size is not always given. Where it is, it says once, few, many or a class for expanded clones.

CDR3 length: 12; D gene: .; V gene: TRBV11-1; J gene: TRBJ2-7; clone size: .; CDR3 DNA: TGTGCCAGCAGCCCTGTGCGTGGTCGGGGGTACTTC; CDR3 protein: CASSPVRGRGYF
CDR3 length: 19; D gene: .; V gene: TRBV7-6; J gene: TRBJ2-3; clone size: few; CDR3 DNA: TGTGCCAGCAGCTCCGCCCTCACTGGGAGGACCCCTATCACAGATACGCAGTATTTT; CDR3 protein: CASSSALTGRTPITDTQYF
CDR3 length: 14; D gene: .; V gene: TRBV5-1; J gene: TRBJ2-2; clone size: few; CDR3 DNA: TGCGCCAGCAGCTTGGAAGCCCGAGGCGGGGAGCTGTTTTTT; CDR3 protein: CASSLEARGGELFF
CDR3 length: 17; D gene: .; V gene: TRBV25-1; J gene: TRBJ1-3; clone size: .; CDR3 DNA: TGTGCCAGCAGTATGGGCGCAGGGCCCCTCTCTGGAAACACCATATATTTT; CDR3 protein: CASSMGAGPLSGNTIYF
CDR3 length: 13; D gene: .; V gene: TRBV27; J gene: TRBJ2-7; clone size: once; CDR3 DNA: TGTGCCAGCAGTCTTGAACGGGGGTACGAGCAGTACTTC; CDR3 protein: CASSLERGYEQYF
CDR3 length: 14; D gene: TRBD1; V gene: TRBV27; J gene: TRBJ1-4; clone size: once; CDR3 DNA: TGTGCCAGCAGTTCCACAGGGGATAATGAAAAACTGTTTTTT; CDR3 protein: CASSSTGDNEKLFF
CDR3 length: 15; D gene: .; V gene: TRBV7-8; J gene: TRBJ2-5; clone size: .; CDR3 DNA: TGTGCCAGCAACTACCCCGCCGGGAGCCAAGAGACCCAGTACTTC; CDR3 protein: CASNYPAGSQETQYF
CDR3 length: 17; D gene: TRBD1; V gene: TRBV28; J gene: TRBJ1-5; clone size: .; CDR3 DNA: TGTGCCAGCAGTTTTCGTACAGGGGGCGCAGTAGATCAGCCCCAGCATTTT; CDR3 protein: CASSFRTGGAVDQPQHF
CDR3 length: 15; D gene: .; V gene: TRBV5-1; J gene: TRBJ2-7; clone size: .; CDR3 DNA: TGCGCCAGCAGCTGGGGGGGGGCGCCTTACTACGAGCAGTACTTC; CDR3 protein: CASSWGGAPYYEQYF
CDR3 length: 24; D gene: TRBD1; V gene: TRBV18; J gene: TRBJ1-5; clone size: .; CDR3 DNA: TGTGCCAGCTCACTACTCCCTTTACAGGGGGGGGTACTATTACCTTCTATAGGGAATCAGCCCCAGCATTTT; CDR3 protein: CASSLLPLQGGVLLPSIGNQPQHF
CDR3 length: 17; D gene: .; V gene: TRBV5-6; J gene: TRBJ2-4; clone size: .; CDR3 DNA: TGTGCCAGCAGCTCCCTAAGAGGGCGACTAGCCAAAAACATTCAGTACTTC; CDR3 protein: CASSSLRGRLAKNIQYF
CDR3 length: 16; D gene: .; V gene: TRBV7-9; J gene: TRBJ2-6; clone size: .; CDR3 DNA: TGTGCCAGCAGCTTAGGCGTCTCCGCTGGGGCCAACGTCCTGACTTTC; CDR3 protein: CASSLGVSAGANVLTF
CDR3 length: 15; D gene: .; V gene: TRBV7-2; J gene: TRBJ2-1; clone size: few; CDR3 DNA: TGTGCCAGCAGCTTAGCGCGGGGCCTCTACAATGAGCAGTTCTTC; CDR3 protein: CASSLARGLYNEQFF
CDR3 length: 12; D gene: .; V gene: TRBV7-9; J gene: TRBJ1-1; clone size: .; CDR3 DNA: TGTGCCAGCAGCTTATTACCGGGTGAAGCTTTCTTT; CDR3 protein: CASSLLPGEAFF
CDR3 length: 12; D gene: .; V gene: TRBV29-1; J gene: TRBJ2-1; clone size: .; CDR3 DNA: TGCAGCGTTGCGCCGGCAGGCAATGAGCAGTTCTTC; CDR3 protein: CSVAPAGNEQFF
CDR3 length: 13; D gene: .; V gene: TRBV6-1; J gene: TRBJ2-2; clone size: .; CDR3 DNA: TGTGCCAGCAGGAACAGGGTACCCGGGGAGCTGTTTTTT; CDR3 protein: CASRNRVPGELFF
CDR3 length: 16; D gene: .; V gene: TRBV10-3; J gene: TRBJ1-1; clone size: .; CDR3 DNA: TGTGCCATCAGTGACCATAGGTTACGGAGGAACACTGAAGCTTTCTTT; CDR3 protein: CAISDHRLRRNTEAFF
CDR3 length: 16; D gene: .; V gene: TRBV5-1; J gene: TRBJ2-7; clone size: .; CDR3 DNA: TGCGCCAGCAGCTTTACAGGGCTTCGGGTGTTCGACGAGCAGTACTTC; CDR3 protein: CASSFTGLRVFDEQYF
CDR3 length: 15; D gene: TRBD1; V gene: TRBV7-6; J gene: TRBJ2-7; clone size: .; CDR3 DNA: TGTGCCAGCAGCCCGGACAGGGCCTACTCCTACGAGCAGTACTTC; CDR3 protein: CASSPDRAYSYEQYF
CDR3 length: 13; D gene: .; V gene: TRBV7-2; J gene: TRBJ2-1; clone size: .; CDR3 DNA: TGTGCCAGCAGCTTAGTAGCTGCAGCCTCGGCGTTCTTC; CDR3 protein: CASSLVAAASAFF
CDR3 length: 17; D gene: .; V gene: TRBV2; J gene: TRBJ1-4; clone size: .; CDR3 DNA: TGTGCCAGCAGTGTAAGGGGGAGGGGGGGTCCGGATGAAAAACTGTTTTTT; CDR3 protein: CASSVRGRGGPDEKLFF
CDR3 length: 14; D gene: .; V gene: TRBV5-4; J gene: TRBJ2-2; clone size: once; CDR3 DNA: TGTGCCAGCAGCTTCGGACAGACCACCGGGGAGCTGTTTTTT; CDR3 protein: CASSFGQTTGELFF
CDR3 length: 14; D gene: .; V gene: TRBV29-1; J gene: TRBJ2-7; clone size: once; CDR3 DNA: TGCAGCGTGTACCTTCGACAGGCCCCCTACGAGCAGTACTTC; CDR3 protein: CSVYLRQAPYEQYF
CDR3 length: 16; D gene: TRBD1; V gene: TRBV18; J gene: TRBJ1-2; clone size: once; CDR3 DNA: TGTGCCAGCTCACCGGGGGGACAGGGGGTTCGCCATGGCTACACCTTC; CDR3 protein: CASSPGGQGVRHGYTF
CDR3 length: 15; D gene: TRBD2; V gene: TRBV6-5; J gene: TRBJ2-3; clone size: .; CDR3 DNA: TGTGCCAGCAGACTGAACCCCGGGACTAAAGATACGCAGTATTTT; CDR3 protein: CASRLNPGTKDTQYF
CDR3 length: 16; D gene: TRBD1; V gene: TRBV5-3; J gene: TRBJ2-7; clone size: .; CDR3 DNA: TGTGCCAGAAGCTGCTCGACAGGGTGTGGGGCCTACGAGCAGTACTTC; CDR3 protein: CARSCSTGCGAYEQYF
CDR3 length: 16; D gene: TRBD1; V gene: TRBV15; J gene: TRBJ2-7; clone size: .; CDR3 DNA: TGTGCCACCAGCAGAGTACTACAGGGGGCTGGGTACGAGCAGTACTTC; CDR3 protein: CATSRVLQGAGYEQYF
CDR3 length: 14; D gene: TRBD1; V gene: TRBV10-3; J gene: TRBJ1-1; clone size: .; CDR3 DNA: TGTGCCGCGCGGACAGGAACGGGGAACACTGAAGCTTTCTTT; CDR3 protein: CAARTGTGNTEAFF
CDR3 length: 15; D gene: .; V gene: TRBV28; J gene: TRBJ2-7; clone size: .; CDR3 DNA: TGTGCCAGCAGTAGTACAGGAATTGTATCCTACGAGCAGTACTTC; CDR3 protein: CASSSTGIVSYEQYF
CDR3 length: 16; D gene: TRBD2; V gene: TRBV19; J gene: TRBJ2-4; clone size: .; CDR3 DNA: TGTGCCAGTAGTATGTCGGGCGGGGGAGCCAAAAACATTCAGTACTTC; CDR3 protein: CASSMSGGGAKNIQYF
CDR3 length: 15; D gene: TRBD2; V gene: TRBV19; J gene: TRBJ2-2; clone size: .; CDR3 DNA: TGTGCCAGTAGTATCGGCGGGAGGGGAACCGGGGAGCTGTTTTTT; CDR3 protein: CASSIGGRGTGELFF
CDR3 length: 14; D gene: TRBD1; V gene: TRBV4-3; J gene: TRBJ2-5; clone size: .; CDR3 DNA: TGCGCCAGCAGCCAAGACACAGGGGGGGAGACCCAGTACTTC; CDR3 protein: CASSQDTGGETQYF
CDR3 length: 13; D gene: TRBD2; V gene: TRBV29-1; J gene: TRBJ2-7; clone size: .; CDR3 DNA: TGCAGCGTGGGGGGACTAGCGGCGTACGAGCAGTACTTC; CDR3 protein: CSVGGLAAYEQYF
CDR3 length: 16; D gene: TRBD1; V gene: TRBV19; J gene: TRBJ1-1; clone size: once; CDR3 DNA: TGTGCCAGTACCCAAAACAGGGGGCAAGGGAACACTGAAGCTTTCTTT; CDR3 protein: CASTQNRGQGNTEAFF
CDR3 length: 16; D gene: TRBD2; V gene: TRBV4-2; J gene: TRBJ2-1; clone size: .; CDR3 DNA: TGTGCCAGCAGCCCCCCGGCTAGCGGGAGGTACAATGAGCAGTTCTTC; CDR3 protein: CASSPPASGRYNEQFF
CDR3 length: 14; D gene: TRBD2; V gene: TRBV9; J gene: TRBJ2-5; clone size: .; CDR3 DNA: TGTGCCAGCAGCGCGATTGGTGGGGAGGGGACCCAGTACTTC; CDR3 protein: CASSAIGGEGTQYF
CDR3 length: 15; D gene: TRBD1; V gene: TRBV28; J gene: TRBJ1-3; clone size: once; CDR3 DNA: TGTGCCAGCAGTTCCACAGGGGGGACTGGAAACACCATATATTTT; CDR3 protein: CASSSTGGTGNTIYF
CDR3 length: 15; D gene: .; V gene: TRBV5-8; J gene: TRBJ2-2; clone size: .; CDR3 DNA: TGTGCCAGCACCCTGGGCGTCGCGAACACCGGGGAGCTGTTTTTT; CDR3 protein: CASTLGVANTGELFF
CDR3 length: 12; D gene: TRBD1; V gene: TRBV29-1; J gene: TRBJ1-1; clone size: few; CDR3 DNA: TGCAGCGTGGGGGACAGTCACACTGAAGCTTTCTTT; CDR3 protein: CSVGDSHTEAFF
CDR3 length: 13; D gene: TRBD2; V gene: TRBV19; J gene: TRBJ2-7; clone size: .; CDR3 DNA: TGTGCCAGTAGCCCTAGCGGGAGCTACGAGCAGTACTTC; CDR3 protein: CASSPSGSYEQYF
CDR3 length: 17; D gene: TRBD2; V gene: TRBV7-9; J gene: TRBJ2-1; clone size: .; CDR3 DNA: TGTGCCAGCAGCTTAGTGGCGGGAGAAGGGTACTACAATGAGCAGTTCTTC; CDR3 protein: CASSLVAGEGYYNEQFF
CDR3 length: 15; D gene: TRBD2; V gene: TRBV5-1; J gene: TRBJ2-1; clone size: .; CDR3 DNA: TGCGCCAGCAGTCAAGGGACGGGAGGGCTTGATGAGCAGTTCTTC; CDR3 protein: CASSQGTGGLDEQFF
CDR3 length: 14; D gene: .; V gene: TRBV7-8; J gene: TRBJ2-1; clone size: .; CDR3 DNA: TGTGCCAGCAGTCAAGGGGCCCCCGTGGTTGAGCAGTTCTTC; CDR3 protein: CASSQGAPVVEQFF
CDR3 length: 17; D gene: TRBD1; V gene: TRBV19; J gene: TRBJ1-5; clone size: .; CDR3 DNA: TGTGCCAGTAGTATTGACAGGGGGCGCGGAGGGGGGCAGCCCCAGCATTTT; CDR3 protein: CASSIDRGRGGGQPQHF
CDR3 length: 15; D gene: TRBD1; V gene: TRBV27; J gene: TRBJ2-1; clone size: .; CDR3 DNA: TGTGCCAGCAGTCCCGACAGGGGTGAATGGAATGAGCAGTTCTTC; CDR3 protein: CASSPDRGEWNEQFF
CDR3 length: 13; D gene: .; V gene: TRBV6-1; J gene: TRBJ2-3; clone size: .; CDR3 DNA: TGTGCCAGCTACACAGGGATGTCAGATACGCAGTATTTT; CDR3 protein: CASYTGMSDTQYF
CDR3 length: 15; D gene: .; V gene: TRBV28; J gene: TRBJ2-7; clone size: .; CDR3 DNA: TGTGCCAGCAGAAACACAGGGGGGGAATTCTACGAGCAGTACTTC; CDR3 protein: CASRNTGGEFYEQYF
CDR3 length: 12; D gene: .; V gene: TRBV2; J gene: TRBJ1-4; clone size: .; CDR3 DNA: TGTGCCAGCGGCGGTGACAGCGAAAAACTGTTTTTT; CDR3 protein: CASGGDSEKLFF
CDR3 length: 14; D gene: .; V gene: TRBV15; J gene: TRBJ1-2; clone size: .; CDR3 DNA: TGTGCCACCAGCAGAGAGGAGCACTCCTATGGCTACACCTTC; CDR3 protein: CATSREEHSYGYTF
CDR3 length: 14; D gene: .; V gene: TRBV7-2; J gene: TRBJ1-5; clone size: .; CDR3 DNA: TGTGCCAGCAGCTACAGACAGTCCAATCAGCCCCAGCATTTT; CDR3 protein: CASSYRQSNQPQHF
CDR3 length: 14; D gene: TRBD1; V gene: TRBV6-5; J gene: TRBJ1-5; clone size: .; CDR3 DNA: TGTGCCAGCAGTTACGGGACAGGCGATCAGCCCCAGCATTTT; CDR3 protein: CASSYGTGDQPQHF
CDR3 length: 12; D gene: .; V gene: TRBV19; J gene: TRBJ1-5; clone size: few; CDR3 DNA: TGTGCCAGTAATCCGGGGAATCAGCCCCAGCATTTT; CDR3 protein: CASNPGNQPQHF
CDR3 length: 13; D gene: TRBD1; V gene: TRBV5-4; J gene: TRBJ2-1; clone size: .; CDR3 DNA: TGTGCCAGCAGGGGACAGGGTGTGAATGAGCAGTTCTTC; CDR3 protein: CASRGQGVNEQFF
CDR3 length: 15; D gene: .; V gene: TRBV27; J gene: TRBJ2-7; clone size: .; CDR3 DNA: TGTGCCAGCAGTTTATCCTGGGGGAGGTTGGAGGAGCAGTACTTC; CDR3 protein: CASSLSWGRLEEQYF
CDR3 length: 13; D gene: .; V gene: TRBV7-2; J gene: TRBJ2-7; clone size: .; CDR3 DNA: TGTGCCAGCAGCTTAGAGCGCCACTACGAGCAGTACTTC; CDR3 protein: CASSLERHYEQYF